The 7 T cell receptor beta chains below all came from one sample that was sequenced in a study of beta chain features in type 1 diabetes. Reverse transcribing all isolated RNA meant expressed TCRB transcripts were sequenced. Libraries were prepared by immunoSEQ multiplex PCR; TCRdb keeps only in-frame clonotypes and omits some of them. There are around 280,000 clones in the sample; 15% occur only once, and 0.015% to 0.019% lies in the top ten. Findings and limits, study-wide: For Type 1 diabetes patients, all four CD4+ subsets carried TCRB CDR3s that were moderately but significantly shorter.

No antigens are known for them. Specimen: naive CD4+ T cells from blood. The receptors come from a man between 18 and 35 years old with type 1 diabetes.

This clone was seen a few times. The chain links TRBV30 to TRBJ1-3; D unresolved. V dropped 1 base and J dropped 0 bases, with 10 bases sitting between them. This CDR3 has 15 residues. Germline CDR1 and CDR2: GTSNPN and SVGIG (reference sequence). The CDR3: CAWSAQENSGNTIYF. The CDR3 region has the DNA TGTGCCTGGAGTGCCCAGGAAAACTCTGGAAACACCATATATTTT.

A note on this clone: The sample holds other DNA sequences that translate to the same CDR3. The chain joins TRBV5-4 to TRBJ2-6, with 7 bases aligning to TRBD1. The junction had 2 bases not matched to a gene; V was cut back by 1 base and J by 4 bases. Looked up from germline, CDR1 is SGHNT and CDR2 is YYREEE (reference sequence). The CDR3 loop spans 15 amino acids. The DNA of the CDR3 is TGTGCCAGCAGCTTGACAGGGGCCGGGGCCAACGTCCTGACTTTC. Its translation is CASSLTGAGANVLTF.

This clone was observed a handful of times. This chain joins TRBV5-1 and TRBJ2-5, with TRBD2 matching over 10 bases. Trimming at V came to 4 bases and at J to 7 bases, leaving 22 bases not matched to a gene. This CDR3 region has 19 residues. Germline V gene sequence: CDR1 SGHRS, CDR2 YFSETQ. CDR3 nucleotide sequence: TGCGCCAGCAGCCTAATGACCTGGACTAGCGGACTTACGAAAGGGACCCAGTACTTC. Protein: CASSLMTWTSGLTKGTQYF.

V is TRBV28 and J is TRBJ2-7, with TRBD2 matching over 7 bases. With 6 bases clipped from V and 5 bases from J, the junction kept 13 bases outside the gene matches. The CDR3 is made up of 15 amino acids. Germline V gene sequence: CDR1 MDHEN, CDR2 SYDVKM. DNA for the CDR3: TGTGCCAGCAGCCCGGCGGGCGGGGGTAGGAACGAGCAGTACTTC. Its translation: CASSPAGGGRNEQYF.

The chain has TRBV5-1 and TRBJ2-5; D is undetermined. V lost 0 bases and J 5 bases, leaving 11 bases between the germline ends. Germline values: CDR1 SGHRS, CDR2 YFSETQ. This CDR3 is built from 14 residues. CDR3 residues: CASSLGSPQETQYF. CDR3 DNA: TGCGCCAGCAGCTTGGGTAGCCCCCAGGAGACCCAGTACTTC.

As regards this clone: At one end, the junction sequence differs from germline, possibly due to a read error. In DNA, the CDR3 is TGTGCCAGCAGTTGGGACAGGGCTGTAGCTTTC. Translation gives CASSWDRAVAF. V usage is TRBV6-6 and J usage is TRBJ2-6, with TRBD1 identical over 9 bases. Germline V lookup: CDR1 MNHNY, CDR2 SVGAGI (reference sequence). The CDR3 has 11 amino acids.

The rearrangement links TRBV7-9 to TRBJ2-7, with TRBD1 matching 8 bases. The CDR3 contains 15 residues. V dropped 6 bases and J dropped 0; count of bases not matched to a gene: 7. Germline V gene lookup returns CDR1 SEHNR and CDR2 FQNEAQ (reference sequence). CDR3 sequence (DNA): TGTGCCAGCAGAGTAGACAGGGGAGTCTCCTACGAGCAGTACTTC. It yields the protein CASRVDRGVSYEQYF.